Listed below are T cell receptor beta chains from one sample, sequenced in a study of T cells after posttransplantation cyclophosphamide. Method: immunoSEQ multiplex PCR; TCRdb's copy keeps in-frame clones and lacks some. The data list 5,500 to 8,000 clones, none observed once; less than 55% falls to the top ten. This specimen consisted of PBMCs, obtained after allogeneic stem cell transplant with posttransplant cyclophosphamide. Receptors were obtained from a male patient aged 45-59 years who received an allogeneic stem cell transplant from an unrelated donor, was CMV-positive, and had acute GVHD only. Some T cells may be transferred from the graft donor. The CDR3 runs from the conserved cysteine through the conserved F or W.

CDR3 protein: CASSIWRQPLTF; V gene: TRBV19
CDR3 protein: CATLTGDKFYEQYF; V gene: TRBV2
CDR3 protein: CASSEIIQGGYEQYF; V gene: TRBV18
CDR3 protein: CASSLEAGVWDEQYF; V gene: TRBV7-2
CDR3 protein: CASSQGLAGGFFTDTQYF; V gene: TRBV7-8
CDR3 protein: CASSPGQGGNYGYTF; V gene: TRBV11-1
CDR3 protein: CAASLALYNEQFF; V gene: TRBV15
CDR3 protein: CASSPRQGGDIQYF; V gene: TRBV11-3
CDR3 protein: CASSWGPGLGQETQYF; V gene: TRBV7-2
CDR3 protein: CASSLTGTGNLAEQYF; V gene: TRBV4-2
CDR3 protein: CASSPTRSGELFF; V gene: TRBV5-1
CDR3 protein: CASRLGAGNTGELFF; V gene: TRBV19
CDR3 protein: CASSNTDMYNSPLHF; V gene: TRBV9
CDR3 protein: CASSGPGLTQETQYF; V gene: TRBV25-1
CDR3 protein: CASSPGTSPDTQYF; V gene: TRBV7-3
CDR3 protein: CASSYSEREQYF; V gene: TRBV6-6
CDR3 protein: CASSLRGSTDTQYF; V gene: TRBV5-8